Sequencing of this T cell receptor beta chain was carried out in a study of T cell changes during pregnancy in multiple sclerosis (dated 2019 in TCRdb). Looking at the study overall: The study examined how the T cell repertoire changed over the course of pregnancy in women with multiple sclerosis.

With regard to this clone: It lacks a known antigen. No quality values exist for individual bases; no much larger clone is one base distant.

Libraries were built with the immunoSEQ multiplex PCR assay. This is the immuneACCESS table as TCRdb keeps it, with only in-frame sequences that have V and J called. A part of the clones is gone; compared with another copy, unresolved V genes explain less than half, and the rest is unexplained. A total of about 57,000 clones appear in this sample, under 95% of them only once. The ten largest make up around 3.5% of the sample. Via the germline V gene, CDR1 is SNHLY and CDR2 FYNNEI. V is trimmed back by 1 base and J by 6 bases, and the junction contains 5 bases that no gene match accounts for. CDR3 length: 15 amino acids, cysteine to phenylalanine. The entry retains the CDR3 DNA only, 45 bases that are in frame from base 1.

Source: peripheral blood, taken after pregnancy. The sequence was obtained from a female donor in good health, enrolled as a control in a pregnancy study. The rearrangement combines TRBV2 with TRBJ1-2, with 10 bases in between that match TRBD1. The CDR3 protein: CASSEESGTGDGYTF. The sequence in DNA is TGTGCCAGCAGTGAAGAATCCGGGACAGGGGATGGCTACACCTTC.